This entry is about one TCR beta chain. What it recognizes is unknown. The data belong to a study of cytomegalovirus exposure and HLA in healthy donors. On the study more broadly: Earlier, approximately 190 million T cells were analyzed, and more than 100 million unique TCR beta sequences were found among them. The study, taken as a whole, reports: On later analysis, the bulk of CMV-associated TCR beta chains appeared to be HLA-restricted.

Unmatched junction bases numbered 8, after V lost 5 bases and J lost 0 bases. CDR1 is SGHVS, CDR2 FNYEAQ, per germline. This CDR3 is built from 17 residues. Vbeta (60) and Jbeta (13) primers were used in the PCR. Under the authors' procedure: Tens of millions of unique TCR beta chains, approximately 11 million of them shared, were counted by a later analysis. Some clones are missing from TCRdb's copy, which holds only in-frame ones; the method was immunoSEQ multiplex PCR. V, J and clone size are taken as reported in that table, and D and trimming were inferred from the DNA itself. Its listing shows some 150,000 clones.

Material: PBMCs. The genes are TRBV7-6 and TRBJ2-2; 8 bases fit TRBD2. The TCR was taken from a young woman in good health and CMV-seronegative. CDR3 DNA: TGTGCCAGCAGCCGAACTAGCGGCAGACCGAACACCGGGGAGCTGTTTTTT. Translated: CASSRTSGRPNTGELFF.